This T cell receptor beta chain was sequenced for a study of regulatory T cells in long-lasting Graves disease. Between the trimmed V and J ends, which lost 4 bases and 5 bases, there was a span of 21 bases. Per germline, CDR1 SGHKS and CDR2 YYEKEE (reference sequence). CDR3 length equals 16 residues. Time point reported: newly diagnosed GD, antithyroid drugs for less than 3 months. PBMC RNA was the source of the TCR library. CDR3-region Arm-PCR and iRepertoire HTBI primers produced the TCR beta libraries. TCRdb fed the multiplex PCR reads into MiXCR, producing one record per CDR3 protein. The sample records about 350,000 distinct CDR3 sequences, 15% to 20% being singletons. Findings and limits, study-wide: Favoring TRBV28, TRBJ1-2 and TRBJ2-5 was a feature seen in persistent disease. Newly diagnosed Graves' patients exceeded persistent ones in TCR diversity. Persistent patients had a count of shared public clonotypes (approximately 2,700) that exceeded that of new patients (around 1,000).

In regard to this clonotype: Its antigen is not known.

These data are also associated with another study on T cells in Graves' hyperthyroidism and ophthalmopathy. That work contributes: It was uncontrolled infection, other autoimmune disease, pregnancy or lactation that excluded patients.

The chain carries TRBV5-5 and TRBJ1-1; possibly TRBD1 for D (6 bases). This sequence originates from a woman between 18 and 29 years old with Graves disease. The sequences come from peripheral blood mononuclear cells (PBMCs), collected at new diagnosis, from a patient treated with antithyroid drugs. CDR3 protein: CASSLGGGRTLTEAFF. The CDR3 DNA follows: TGTGCCAGCAGCCTTGGGGGGGGCCGGACGCTAACTGAAGCTTTCTTT.